The entry below describes one T cell receptor beta chain. There is no known antigen for this receptor. No base qualities exist here, and no much larger clone lies one base off it. The donors were healthy, HIV-negative adults with no recently reported acute infections or vaccinations. Only Caucasian adults living in Nashville, Tennessee, USA were represented among the donors. CD4+ T cells were enriched by magnetic negative selection, after which naive cells were positively selected on CD45RA and the negative fraction was taken as the memory subset. Blood was collected by leukapheresis, and PBMCs were isolated by Ficoll-Histopaque density gradient centrifugation and then cryopreserved in liquid nitrogen vapor phase. Analytical flow cytometry was used to check the purity and quantity of each magnetically sorted T cell population. Genomic DNA was isolated from every sorted fraction and measured by UV absorbance on a Nanodrop 2000c.

This entry comes from a study of shared clonotypes between healthy human individuals (dated by TCRdb to 2020 to 2021). With regard to the full study: A few men and a couple of women, aged 18 to 49 years, made up the cohort. For each donor, CD4 naive and CD4 memory were each given three plates, CD8 naive was given two plates, and CD8 memory was given one plate. The study deeply sequenced blood TCR repertoires of about 5 healthy adults to estimate repertoire size and the extent of clonotype sharing between individuals. To increase sequencing depth and limit assay-specific biases, different laboratories used diverse techniques to prepare libraries and sequence TCR repertoires. Per donor, leukapheresis produced somewhere between about 0.94 and 9 billion PBMCs.

TCR CDR3 regions were amplified from genomic DNA by multiplex PCR using the deep immunoSEQ assay. Extracted genomic DNA from each cell subset was spread evenly across all wells of several immunoSEQ 96-well plates, with each plate serving as a replicate. For sorted subsets, about 200 ng genomic DNA, equal to about 30,000 T cell genomes, was loaded into each replicate PCR. The purified libraries were quantified using a Qubit 3.0 fluorometer, sized with a Bioanalyzer 2100, and then quantified again using the KAPA Library Quantification kit. Every immunoSEQ 96-well plate was sequenced on a separate single-read 150-cycle Illumina NextSeq 550 flow cell. The paper's processing steps were these. Because only junctional sequences without quality scores were contained in the immunoSEQ output, filtering matching that applied to full-length reads could not be performed. Sequences were annotated with PyIR, a Python wrapper for IgBLAST v1.9, and V/J genes and CDR3 were assigned using IMGT germline references. Any read was removed if the V/J assignment was weak (E-value above 1e-6), the CDR3 was missing, or the read contained stop codons, out-of-frame junctions, or ambiguous translated residues. V3J clonotypes were defined as sequences sharing the same inferred V gene, J gene, and CDR3 amino acid sequence. Percentage overlap between repertoires was calculated by dividing the number of shared unique clonotypes by the size of the smaller repertoire. Repertoire richness was assessed with RTK rarefaction, the Chao1 estimator, and Recon v2.1 estimates of unobserved clonotypes. Generation probabilities were computed with OLGA for all TCRbeta clonotypes obtained by the gDNA method from several donors. TCRdb retrieved this table from immuneACCESS and kept in-frame rearrangements only. Not all clones are present; in checked studies, unresolved V genes account for under half, and no reason is known for the remainder. That table is the source of V, J and clone size, and D and trimming were worked out from the DNA. In all, the sample holds just under 350,000 clones, and roughly 70% of those were seen once. The top ten hold about 10% of the sample.

CDR1 and CDR2 are drawn from the germline V gene (reference sequence): SEHNR, FQNEAQ. V and J are truncated by 3 bases and 8 bases respectively, leaving an intervening sequence of 13 bases. Reading from cysteine to phenylalanine, the CDR3 counts 13 amino acids. The DNA shown is the 39-base CDR3, in frame from base 1. Study-wide findings and limitations: The small number of donors limited the genetic and exposure-history diversity represented. Sampling was limited to blood, and TCR repertoires in tissue likely differ from TCR repertoires in blood. Naive subsets generally had larger estimated clonotype richness than memory subsets did. Incomplete sequencing was indicated by rarefaction of sorted-subset datasets, despite the large sequencing depth. Pairwise subsampling led to the expectation that sequencing depth would affect the degree of clonotype sharing among donors. Clonotypes shared by all four sorted-subset donors showed higher generation probabilities than non-shared clonotypes. Approximately 5% of naive CD4, 3.5% of naive CD8, 2.3% of memory CD4, and about 0.4% of memory CD8 clonotypes were shared across several donors.

The chain employs TRBV7-9 and TRBJ1-2; no D gene can be assigned with confidence. Sample: memory CD4+ T cells sorted from blood. The label giving this sample's cell subset or site can be read as: CD45RA-negative fraction. The clonotype originates from a man aged 30 to 39 in good health. CDR3 sequence: CASSLSGSYGYTF. The DNA is as follows: TGTGCCAGCAGCTTGTCGGGGTCGTACGGCTACACCTTC.